The subject of this entry is one T cell receptor beta chain. Its antigen is unidentified. This sample was taken from a study of shared clonotypes between healthy human individuals. Overall study: Per-donor plates numbered three CD4 naive, three CD4 memory, two CD8 naive and one CD8 memory. Study results and caveats: Represented diversity (both genetic and exposure-history) was limited by the small number of donors. Investigators expected sequencing depth to affect clonotype sharing among donors.

CD45RO-negative cells were positively selected for CCR7, leaving out terminally differentiated effector memory CD45RA+ cells. The donor cohort consisted entirely of Caucasian adults residing in Nashville, Tennessee. Generated by immunoSEQ multiplex PCR, the TCRdb table keeps only in-frame clones and is missing some. The sample holds about 2 million clones, about 95% seen once. There are 14 residues in the CDR3. Per germline, CDR1 SNHLY and CDR2 FYNNEI. Trimming left V 7 bases short and J 0 bases short, with 12 bases between. The sample taken for sequencing was naive CD8+ T cells sorted from blood. This TCR came from a man between 18 and 29 years old in good health. The rearrangement uses TRBV2 and TRBJ1-1; D gene uncertain. CDR3 DNA: TGTGCCAGCACCACTGGGTGGATGAACACTGAAGCTTTCTTT. Protein sequence: CASTTGWMNTEAFF.